A single TCR beta chain is shown here with its context. As yet, its antigen is unknown. This sample is drawn from a study of T-cell reconstitution after alpha-beta-depleted transplantation in children. Study-level findings and limits: Alpha-beta T cells about two months after transplant reportedly derived from several hundred expanded graft clones. Hyperexpanded clones declined; after one year, newly produced T cells mostly supplied diversity. Surviving recipient T cells and thymic progenitors accounted for the high day-60 TCRbeta diversity observed in some patients.

For TCRbeta, the library was prepared with unique molecular identifiers. A single record per CDR3 protein comes from TCRdb applying MiXCR to the PCR reads. The sample has around 450,000 distinct CDR3 sequences, over 40% seen once. V trimming: 7 bases; J trimming: 4 bases; junction bases outside the gene matches: 2. The CDR3 extends over 12 amino acids. In germline, CDR1 is SQVTM, CDR2 ANQGSEA. This TCR derives from a girl aged 2 to 10 with aplastic anemia, due to receive a stem cell transplant. The rearrangement links TRBV29-1 to TRBJ2-2; 8 bases map to TRBD2. The sample was PBMCs, taken before TCRalphabeta/CD19-depleted stem cell transplant. The CDR3 here is CSGLAGTGELFF. CDR3 sequence (DNA): TGCAGCGGTCTAGCGGGCACCGGGGAGCTGTTTTTT.